This T cell receptor beta chain emerged from a study of regulatory T cells in long-lasting Graves disease. Findings of the study overall: With 2,500 to 3,500 shared public clonotypes, persistent patients exceeded new patients, who shared 966.

Arm-PCR of CDR3 regions and iRepertoire HTBI primers were used to build TCR beta libraries. A single record per CDR3 protein comes from TCRdb applying MiXCR to the multiplex PCR reads. The sample contains a few hundred thousand distinct CDR3 sequences, roughly a fifth of which appear only once. Germline V gene sequence: CDR1 MNHNS, CDR2 SASEGT. V lost 4 bases, J lost 5 bases, and 14 bases lay in between. This CDR3 contains 14 residues. This clonotype came up many times. Its antigen is still unknown. Regarding time point: persistent/refractory GD, antithyroid drugs over 5 years with positive TRAb. From RNA extracted from PBMCs, the TCR library was made.

This chain links TRBV6-1 with TRBJ2-5; D is undetermined. The sequences come from peripheral blood mononuclear cells (PBMCs), collected when the disease was refractory, from a patient treated with antithyroid drugs. This receptor was identified in a female donor with Graves disease. DNA of the CDR3: TGTGCCAGCAGTGCCCAGCAAGGCGGTGAGACCCAGTACTTC. It specifies CASSAQQGGETQYF.